This section outlines one TCR beta chain sequence together with its context. Trimming at V came to 4 bases and at J to 9 bases, leaving 4 bases not matched to a gene. This CDR3 is built from 15 residues. Germline assignment: CDR1 MDHEN and CDR2 SYDVKM. The data are from a study of shared clonotypes between healthy human individuals. Study context: Contributing individuals were two females and three males aged 18 to 49. CD4 naive and CD4 memory each took three plates per donor, while CD8 naive took two and CD8 memory one.

The method was immunoSEQ multiplex PCR; TCRdb's version includes in-frame clones alone and lacks a portion of them. Among about 1.1 million clones listed, 75% to 85% were seen once. Sequencing was done on a sample of memory CD4+ T cells from PBMCs. The subset is: CD45RA-negative fraction. The chain links TRBV28 to TRBJ1-6; 12 bases line up with TRBD1. The sequence derives from a man younger than 30 in good health. Some clones in this sample may be carry-over from other donors' samples. CDR3 region: CASSWGTGGFSPLHF. CDR3 DNA: TGTGCCAGCAGTTGGGGGACAGGGGGCTTTTCACCCCTCCACTTT. The full variable domain, rest sourced from reference TRBV28 and TRBJ1-6, is DVKVTQSSRYLVKRTGEKVFLECVQDMDHENMFWYRQDPGLGLRLIYFSYDVKMKEKGDIPEGYSVSREKKERFSLILESASTNQTSMYLCASSWGTGGFSPLHFGNGTRLTVT.